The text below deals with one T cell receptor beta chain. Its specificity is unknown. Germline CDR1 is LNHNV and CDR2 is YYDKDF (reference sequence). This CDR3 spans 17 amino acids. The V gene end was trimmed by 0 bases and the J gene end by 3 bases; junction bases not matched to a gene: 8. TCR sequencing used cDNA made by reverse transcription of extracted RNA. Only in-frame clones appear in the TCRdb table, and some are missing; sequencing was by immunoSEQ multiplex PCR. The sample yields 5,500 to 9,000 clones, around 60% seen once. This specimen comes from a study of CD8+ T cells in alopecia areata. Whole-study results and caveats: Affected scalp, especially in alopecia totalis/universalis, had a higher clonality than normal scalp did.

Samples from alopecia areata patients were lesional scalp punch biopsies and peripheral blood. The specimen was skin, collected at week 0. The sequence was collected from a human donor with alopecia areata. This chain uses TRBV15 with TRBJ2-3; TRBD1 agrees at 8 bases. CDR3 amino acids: CATSRDTTGEFTDTQYF. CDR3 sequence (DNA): TGTGCCACCAGCAGAGACACGACAGGGGAGTTTACAGATACGCAGTATTTT.